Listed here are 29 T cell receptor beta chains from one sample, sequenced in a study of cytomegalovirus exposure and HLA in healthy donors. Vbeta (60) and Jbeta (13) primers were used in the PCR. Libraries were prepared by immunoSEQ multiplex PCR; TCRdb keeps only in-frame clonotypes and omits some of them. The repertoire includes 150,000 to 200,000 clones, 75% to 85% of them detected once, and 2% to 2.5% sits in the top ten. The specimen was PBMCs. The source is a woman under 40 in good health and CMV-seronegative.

DNA of the CDR3: TGTGCCAGCTCACCAACTAAGGGAGGGGGTGACACTGAAGCTTTCTTT. Its translation is CASSPTKGGGDTEAFF. The rearrangement uses TRBV18 and TRBJ1-1, with D perhaps TRBD1 (6 bases). The CDR3 length is 16 residues. Germline-derived CDR1 and CDR2 are KGHSH and LQKENI. V dropped 2 bases and J dropped 3 bases, with 16 bases sitting between them.

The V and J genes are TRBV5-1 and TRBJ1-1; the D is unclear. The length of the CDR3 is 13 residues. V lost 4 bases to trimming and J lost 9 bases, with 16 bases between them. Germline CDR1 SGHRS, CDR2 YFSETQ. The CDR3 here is CASSAPGEIQAFF. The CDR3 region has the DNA TGCGCCAGCAGCGCCCCGGGAGAGATTCAAGCTTTCTTT.

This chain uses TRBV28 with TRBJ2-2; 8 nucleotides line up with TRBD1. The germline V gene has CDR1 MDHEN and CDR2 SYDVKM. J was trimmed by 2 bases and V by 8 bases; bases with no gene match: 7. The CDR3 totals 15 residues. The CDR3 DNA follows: TGTGCCAGCGGGTTCGACAGGGGTAACACCGGGGAGCTGTTTTTT. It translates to CASGFDRGNTGELFF. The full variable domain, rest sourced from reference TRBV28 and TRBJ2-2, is DVKVTQSSRYLVKRTGEKVFLECVQDMDHENMFWYRQDPGLGLRLIYFSYDVKMKEKGDIPEGYSVSREKKERFSLILESASTNQTSMYLCASGFDRGNTGELFFGEGSRLTVL.

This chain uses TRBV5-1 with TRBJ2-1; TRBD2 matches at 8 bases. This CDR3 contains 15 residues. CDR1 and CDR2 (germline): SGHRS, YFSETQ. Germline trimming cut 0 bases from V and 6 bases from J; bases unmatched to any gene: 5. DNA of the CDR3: TGCGCCAGCAGCTTGGTAGCGGGGCCGGTCAATGAGCAGTTCTTC. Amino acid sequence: CASSLVAGPVNEQFF.

Here the CDR3 DNA reads TGTGCCAGCAGTAAGATGGACAGGGACTATGGCTACACCTTC. It yields the protein CASSKMDRDYGYTF. The genes are TRBV27 and TRBJ1-2, with TRBD1 identical over 8 bases. The CDR3 covers 14 residues. Germline V gives CDR1 MNHEY, CDR2 SMNVEV (reference sequence). With 5 bases clipped from V and 3 bases from J, the junction kept 5 bases outside the gene matches.

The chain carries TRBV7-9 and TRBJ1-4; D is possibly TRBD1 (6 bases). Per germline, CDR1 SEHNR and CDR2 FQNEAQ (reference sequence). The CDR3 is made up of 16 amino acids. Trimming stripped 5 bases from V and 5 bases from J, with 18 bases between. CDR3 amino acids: CASSLRSGTKNEKLFF. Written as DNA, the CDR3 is TGTGCCAGCAGCCTACGTTCCGGGACAAAGAATGAAAAACTGTTTTTT.

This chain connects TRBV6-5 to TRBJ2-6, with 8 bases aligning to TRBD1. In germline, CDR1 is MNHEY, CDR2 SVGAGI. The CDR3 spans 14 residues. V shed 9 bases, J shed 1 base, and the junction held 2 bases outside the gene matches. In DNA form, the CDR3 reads TGTGCCAGTACAGGGGGGTCTGGGGCCAACGTCCTGACTTTC. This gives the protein CASTGGSGANVLTF.

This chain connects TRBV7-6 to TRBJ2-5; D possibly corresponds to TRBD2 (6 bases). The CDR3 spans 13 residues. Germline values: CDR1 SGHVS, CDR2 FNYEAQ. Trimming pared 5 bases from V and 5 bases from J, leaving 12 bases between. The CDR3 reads CASSARLEETQYF. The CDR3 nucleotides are TGTGCCAGCAGCGCGCGACTAGAGGAGACCCAGTACTTC. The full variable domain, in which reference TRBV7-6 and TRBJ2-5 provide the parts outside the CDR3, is GAGVSQSPRYKVTKRGQDVALRCDPISGHVSLYWYRQALGQGPEFLTYFNYEAQQDKSGLPNDRFSAERPEGSISTLTIQRTEQRDSAMYRCASSARLEETQYFGPGTRLLVL.

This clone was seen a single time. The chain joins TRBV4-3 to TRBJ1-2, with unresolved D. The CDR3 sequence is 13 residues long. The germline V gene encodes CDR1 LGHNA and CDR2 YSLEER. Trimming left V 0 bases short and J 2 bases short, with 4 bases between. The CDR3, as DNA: TGCGCCAGCAGCCAAGATCAGAACTATGGCTACACCTTC. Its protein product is CASSQDQNYGYTF.

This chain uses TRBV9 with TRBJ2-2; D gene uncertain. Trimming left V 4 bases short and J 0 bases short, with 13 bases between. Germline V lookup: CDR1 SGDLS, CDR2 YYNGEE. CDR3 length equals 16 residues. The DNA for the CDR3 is TGTGCCAGCAGCTTCCCGAGAGACTCGAACACCGGGGAGCTGTTTTTT. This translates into CASSFPRDSNTGELFF. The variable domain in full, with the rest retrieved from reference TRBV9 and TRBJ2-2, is DSGVTQTPKHLITATGQRVTLRCSPRSGDLSVYWYQQSLDQGLQFLIQYYNGEERAKGNILERFSAQQFPDLHSELNLSSLELGDSALYFCASSFPRDSNTGELFFGEGSRLTVL.

The CDR3 sequence is CASSLGRTGTETQYF. The CDR3 nucleotides are TGTGCCAGCAGCTTAGGGAGGACAGGGACAGAGACCCAGTACTTC. The gene calls are TRBV11-1 and TRBJ2-5; TRBD1 aligns across 8 bases. The CDR3 runs 15 residues. The germline gives CDR1 SGHAT, CDR2 FQDESV (reference sequence). With 1 base clipped from V and 4 bases from J, the junction kept 5 bases outside the gene matches.

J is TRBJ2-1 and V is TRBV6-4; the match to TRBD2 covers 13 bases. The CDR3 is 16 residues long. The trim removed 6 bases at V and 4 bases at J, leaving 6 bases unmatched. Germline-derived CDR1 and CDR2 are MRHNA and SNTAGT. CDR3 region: CASSETSGGPYNEQFF. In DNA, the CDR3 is TGTGCCAGCAGCGAGACTAGCGGGGGGCCTTACAATGAGCAGTTCTTC.

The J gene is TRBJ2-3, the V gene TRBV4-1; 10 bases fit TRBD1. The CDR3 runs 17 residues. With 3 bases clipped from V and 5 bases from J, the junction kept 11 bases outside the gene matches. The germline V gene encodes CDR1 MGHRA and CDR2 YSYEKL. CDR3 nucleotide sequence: TGCGCCAGCAGCCAGGCCCGGCGACAGGGGGCTAGAGATACGCAGTATTTT. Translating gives CASSQARRQGARDTQYF.

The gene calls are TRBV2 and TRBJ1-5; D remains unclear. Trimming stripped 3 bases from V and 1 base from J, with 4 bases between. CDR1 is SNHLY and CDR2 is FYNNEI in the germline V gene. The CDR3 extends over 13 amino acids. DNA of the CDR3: TGTGCCAGCAGTGACGTGAGCAATCAGCCCCAGCATTTT. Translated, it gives CASSDVSNQPQHF.

CDR3 sequence reads: CASSPRGLGDTIYF. DNA of the CDR3: TGTGCCAGCAGTCCAAGGGGTTTAGGGGACACCATATATTTT. The rearrangement joins TRBV6-1 to TRBJ1-3; D is possibly TRBD1 (5 bases). CDR1 and CDR2 from the germline V gene are MNHNS and SASEGT. V was trimmed by 5 bases and J by 8 bases, leaving 16 bases between them. The CDR3 loop spans 14 amino acids.

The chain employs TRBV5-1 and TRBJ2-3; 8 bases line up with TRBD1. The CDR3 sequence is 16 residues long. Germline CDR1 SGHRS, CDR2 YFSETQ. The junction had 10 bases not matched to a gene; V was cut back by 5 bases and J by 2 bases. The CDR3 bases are TGCGCCAGCAGTCCCACGACAGGGGCGAACACAGATACGCAGTATTTT. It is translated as CASSPTTGANTDTQYF.

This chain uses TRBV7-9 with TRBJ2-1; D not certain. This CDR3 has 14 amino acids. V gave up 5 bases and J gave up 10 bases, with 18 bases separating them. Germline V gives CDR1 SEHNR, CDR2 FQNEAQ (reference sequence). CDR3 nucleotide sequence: TGTGCCAGCAGCGCGAGCTCTAGTTCTATCGAGCAGTTCTTC. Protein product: CASSASSSSIEQFF.

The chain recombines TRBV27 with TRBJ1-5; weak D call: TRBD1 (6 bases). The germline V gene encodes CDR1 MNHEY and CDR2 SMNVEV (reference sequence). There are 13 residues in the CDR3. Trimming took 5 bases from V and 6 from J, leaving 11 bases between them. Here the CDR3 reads CASSAWGRQPQHF. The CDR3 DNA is TGTGCCAGCAGTGCTTGGGGGCGTCAGCCCCAGCATTTT.

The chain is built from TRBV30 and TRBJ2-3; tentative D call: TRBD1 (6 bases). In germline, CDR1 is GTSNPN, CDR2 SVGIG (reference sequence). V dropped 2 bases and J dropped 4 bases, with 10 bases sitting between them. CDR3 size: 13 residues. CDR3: CAWSIRGADTQYF. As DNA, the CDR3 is TGTGCCTGGAGTATCAGGGGAGCAGATACGCAGTATTTT.

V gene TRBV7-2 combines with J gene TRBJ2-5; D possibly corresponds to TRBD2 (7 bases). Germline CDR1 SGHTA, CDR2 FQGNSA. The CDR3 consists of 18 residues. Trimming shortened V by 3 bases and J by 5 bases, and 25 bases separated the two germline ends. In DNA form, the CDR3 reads TGTGCCAGCAGCTTTGATCTGCGCGGGGGCCATAGGGGGGAGACCCAGTACTTC. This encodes CASSFDLRGGHRGETQYF.

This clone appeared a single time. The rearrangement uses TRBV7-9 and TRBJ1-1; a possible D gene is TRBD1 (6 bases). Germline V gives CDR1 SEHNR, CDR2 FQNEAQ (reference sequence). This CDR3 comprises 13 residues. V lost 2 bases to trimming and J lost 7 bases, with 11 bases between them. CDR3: CASSLKGENEAFF. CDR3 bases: TGTGCCAGCAGCTTAAAGGGGGAAAATGAAGCTTTCTTT. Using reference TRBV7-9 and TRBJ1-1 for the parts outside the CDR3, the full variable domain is DTGVSQNPRHKITKRGQNVTFRCDPISEHNRLYWYRQTLGQGPEFLTYFQNEAQLEKSRLLSDRFSAERPKGSFSTLEIQRTEQGDSAMYLCASSLKGENEAFFGQGTRLTVV.

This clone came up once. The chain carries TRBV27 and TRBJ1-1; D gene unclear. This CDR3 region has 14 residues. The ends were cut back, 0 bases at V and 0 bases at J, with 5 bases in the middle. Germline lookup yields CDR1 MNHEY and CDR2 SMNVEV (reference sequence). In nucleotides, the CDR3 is TGTGCCAGCAGTTTATCTGGCCTGAACACTGAAGCTTTCTTT. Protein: CASSLSGLNTEAFF.

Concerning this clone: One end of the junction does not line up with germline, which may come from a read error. The CDR3 region has the DNA TGTGCCAGCAGCGTAGTCGGAGCTTCGGGAAACAGTCAGTACTTC. Translated, it gives CASSVVGASGNSQYF. The rearrangement joins TRBV9 to TRBJ2-4; tentatively, D is TRBD2 (5 bases). Germline V lookup: CDR1 SGDLS, CDR2 YYNGEE. This CDR3 contains 15 residues.

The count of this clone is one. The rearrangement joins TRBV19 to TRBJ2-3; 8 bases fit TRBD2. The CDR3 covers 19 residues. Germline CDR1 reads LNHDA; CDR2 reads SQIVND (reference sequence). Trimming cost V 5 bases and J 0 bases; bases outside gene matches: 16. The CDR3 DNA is TGTGCCAGTAGTCCCTCCGGCACTAGCGGAGACACTAGCACAGATACGCAGTATTTT. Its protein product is CASSPSGTSGDTSTDTQYF.

The CDR3 region is CASSHRLFLGSYEQYF. CDR3 nucleotides: TGCGCCAGCAGCCACCGCCTCTTCCTGGGGAGCTACGAGCAGTACTTC. The V gene is TRBV4-1, the J gene TRBJ2-7, with D possibly matching TRBD2 (5 bases). V was clipped by 3 bases and J by 3 bases, with 18 bases between them. Germline CDR1 MGHRA, CDR2 YSYEKL. The CDR3 contains 16 residues.

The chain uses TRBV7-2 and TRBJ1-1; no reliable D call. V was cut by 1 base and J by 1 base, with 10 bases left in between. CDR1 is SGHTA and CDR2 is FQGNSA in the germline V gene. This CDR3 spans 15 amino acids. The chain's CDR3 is CASSLEPSPNTEAFF. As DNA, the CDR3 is TGTGCCAGCAGCTTAGAGCCAAGCCCGAACACTGAAGCTTTCTTT.

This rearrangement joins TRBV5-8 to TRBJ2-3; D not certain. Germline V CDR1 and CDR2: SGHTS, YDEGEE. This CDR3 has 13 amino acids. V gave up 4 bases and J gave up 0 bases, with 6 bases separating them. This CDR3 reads CASSVTSTDTQYF. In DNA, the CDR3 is TGTGCCAGCAGCGTGACTAGCACAGATACGCAGTATTTT. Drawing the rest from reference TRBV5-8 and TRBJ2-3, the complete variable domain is EAGVTQSPTHLIKTRGQQATLRCSPISGHTSVYWYQQALGLGLQFLLWYDEGEERNRGNFPPRFSGRQFPNYSSELNVNALELEDSALYLCASSVTSTDTQYFGPGTRLTVL.

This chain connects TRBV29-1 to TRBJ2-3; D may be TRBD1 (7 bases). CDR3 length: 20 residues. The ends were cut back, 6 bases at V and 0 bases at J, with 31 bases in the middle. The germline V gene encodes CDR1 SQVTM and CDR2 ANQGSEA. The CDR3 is CSVQSRETDDRGLSTDTQYF. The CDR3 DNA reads TGCAGCGTCCAAAGCCGGGAGACGGACGATAGGGGGCTAAGCACAGATACGCAGTATTTT.

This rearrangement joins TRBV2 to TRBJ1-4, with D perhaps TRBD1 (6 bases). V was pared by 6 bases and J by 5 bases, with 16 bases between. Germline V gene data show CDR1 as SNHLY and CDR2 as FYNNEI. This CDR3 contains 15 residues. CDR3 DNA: TGTGCCAGCAGCTCGACCCAGGGGCTGAATGAAAAACTGTTTTTT. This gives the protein CASSSTQGLNEKLFF.